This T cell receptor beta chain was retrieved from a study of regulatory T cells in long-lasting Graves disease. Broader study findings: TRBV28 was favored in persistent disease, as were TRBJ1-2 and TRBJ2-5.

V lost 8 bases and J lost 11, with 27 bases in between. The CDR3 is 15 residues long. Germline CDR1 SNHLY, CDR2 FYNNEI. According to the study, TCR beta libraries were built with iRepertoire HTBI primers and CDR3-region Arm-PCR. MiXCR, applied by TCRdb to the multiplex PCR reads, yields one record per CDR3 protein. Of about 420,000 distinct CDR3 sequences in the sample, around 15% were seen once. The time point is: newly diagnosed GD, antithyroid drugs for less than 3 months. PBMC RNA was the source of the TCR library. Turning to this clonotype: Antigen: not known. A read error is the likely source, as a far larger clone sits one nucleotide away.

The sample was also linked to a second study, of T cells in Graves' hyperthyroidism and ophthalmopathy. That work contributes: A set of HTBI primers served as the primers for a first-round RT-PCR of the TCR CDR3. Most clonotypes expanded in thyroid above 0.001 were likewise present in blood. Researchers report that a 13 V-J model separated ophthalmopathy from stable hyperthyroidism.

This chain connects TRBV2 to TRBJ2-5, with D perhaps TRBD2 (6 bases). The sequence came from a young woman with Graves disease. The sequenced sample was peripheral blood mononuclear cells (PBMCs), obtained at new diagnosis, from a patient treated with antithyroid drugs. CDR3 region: CASLGLKRAYNEQYF. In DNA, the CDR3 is TGTGCCAGCTTAGGATTGAAGCGGGCCTACAATGAGCAGTACTTC.